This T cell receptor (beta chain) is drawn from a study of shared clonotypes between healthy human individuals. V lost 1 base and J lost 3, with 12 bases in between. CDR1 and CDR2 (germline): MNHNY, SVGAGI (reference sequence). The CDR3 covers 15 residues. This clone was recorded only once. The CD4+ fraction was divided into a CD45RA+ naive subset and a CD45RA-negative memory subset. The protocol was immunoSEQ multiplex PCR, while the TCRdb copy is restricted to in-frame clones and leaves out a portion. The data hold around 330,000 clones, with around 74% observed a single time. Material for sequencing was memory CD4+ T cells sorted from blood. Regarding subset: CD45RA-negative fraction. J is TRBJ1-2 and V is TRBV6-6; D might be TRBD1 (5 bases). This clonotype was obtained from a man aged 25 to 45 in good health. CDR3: CASSYFRGLDYGYTF. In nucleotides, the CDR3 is TGTGCCAGCAGTTACTTTCGGGGGTTGGACTATGGCTACACCTTC.